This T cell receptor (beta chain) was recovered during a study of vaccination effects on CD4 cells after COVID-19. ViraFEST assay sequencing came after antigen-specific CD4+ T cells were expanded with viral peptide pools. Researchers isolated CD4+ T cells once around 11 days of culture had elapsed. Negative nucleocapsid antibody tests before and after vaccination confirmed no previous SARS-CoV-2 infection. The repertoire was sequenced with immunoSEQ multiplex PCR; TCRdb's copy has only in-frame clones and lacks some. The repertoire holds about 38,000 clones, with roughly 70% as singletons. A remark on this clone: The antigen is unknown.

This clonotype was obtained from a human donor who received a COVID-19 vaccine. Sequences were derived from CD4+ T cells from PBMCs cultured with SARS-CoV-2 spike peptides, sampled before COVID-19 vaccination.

CDR3 in DNA: TGTGCCAGCAGTTTAGGAAGGGCCAACCAAGAGACCCAGTACTTC. Its protein product is CASSLGRANQETQYF. This chain joins TRBV28 and TRBJ2-5; D unclear. Germline V gives CDR1 MDHEN, CDR2 SYDVKM. There are 15 residues in the CDR3. With 2 bases removed from V and 0 bases from J, the gap between germline ends came to 10 bases.